The clone carrying this T cell receptor beta chain was recorded a few times. None of the patients had undergone any treatment ahead of thyroid surgery. TCRdb re-called clones via MiXCR from the PCR reads. The sample includes over 15,000 clones, about 31% of them seen just once. The data are from a study of metastatic and nonmetastatic thyroid tumors. The CDR3 consists of 12 residues. V shed 0 bases and J shed 6 bases, with 6 bases lying between them. Germline CDR1 reads GTSNPN; CDR2 reads SVGIG (reference sequence). This rearrangement joins TRBV30 to TRBJ2-1, with D unclear. The source is a female donor with papillary thyroid cancer or a benign thyroid nodule (not recorded which). Some clones in this sample may be carry-over from other donors' samples. The sample was adjacent normal tissue. The DNA of the CDR3 is TGTGCCTGGAGTGTACTAAGCAATGAGCAGTTCTTC. Translation gives CAWSVLSNEQFF.